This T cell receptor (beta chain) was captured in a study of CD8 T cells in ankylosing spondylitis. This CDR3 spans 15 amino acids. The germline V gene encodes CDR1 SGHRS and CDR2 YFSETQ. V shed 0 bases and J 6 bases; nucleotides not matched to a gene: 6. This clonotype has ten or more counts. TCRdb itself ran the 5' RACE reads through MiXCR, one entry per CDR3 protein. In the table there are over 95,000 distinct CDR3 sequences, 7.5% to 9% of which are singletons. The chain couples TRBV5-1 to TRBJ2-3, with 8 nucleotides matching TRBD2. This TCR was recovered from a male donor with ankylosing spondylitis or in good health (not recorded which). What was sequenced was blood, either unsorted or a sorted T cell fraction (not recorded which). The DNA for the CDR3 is TGCGCCAGCAGCTTGGAGTCGGCGGGAGGCGATACGCAGTATTTT. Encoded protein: CASSLESAGGDTQYF.